Each of the 2 T cell receptor beta chains below was sequenced from the same sample in a study of T-cell reconstitution after alpha-beta-depleted transplantation in children. Preparation of the TCRbeta library was carried out with unique molecular identifiers. TCRdb independently ran MiXCR on the PCR reads; one entry per CDR3 protein. The profile covers roughly 420,000 distinct CDR3 sequences, with about a sixth appearing a single time and under 30% taken by the ten largest. The material was PBMCs, mostly from graft donor cells, obtained 360 days after TCRalphabeta/CD19-depleted stem cell transplant. Receptors originate from a boy in the first two years of life who had a stem cell transplant for Wiskott-Aldrich syndrome, so the T cells may come from the graft donor.

The chain couples TRBV29-1 to TRBJ2-5, with D perhaps TRBD1 (6 bases). The germline V gene has CDR1 SQVTM and CDR2 ANQGSEA. The V end lost 0 bases, the J end lost 5 bases, and 13 bases lay between the germline ends. The CDR3 spans 14 residues. CDR3 DNA: TGCAGCGTTGAAGACAGGGGAAGTAGGGAGACCCAGTACTTC. As protein: CSVEDRGSRETQYF.

This clonotype was detected only a few times. V gene TRBV20-1 combines with J gene TRBJ2-5; D possibly matches TRBD1 or TRBD2 (6 bases each). Per germline, CDR1 DFQATT and CDR2 SNEGSKA (reference sequence). Trimming shortened V by 5 bases and J by 3 bases, and 19 bases separated the two germline ends. CDR3 size: 15 residues. This CDR3 reads CSAPQGTSWEETQYF. CDR3 DNA: TGCAGTGCTCCCCAGGGGACTTCCTGGGAAGAGACCCAGTACTTC.